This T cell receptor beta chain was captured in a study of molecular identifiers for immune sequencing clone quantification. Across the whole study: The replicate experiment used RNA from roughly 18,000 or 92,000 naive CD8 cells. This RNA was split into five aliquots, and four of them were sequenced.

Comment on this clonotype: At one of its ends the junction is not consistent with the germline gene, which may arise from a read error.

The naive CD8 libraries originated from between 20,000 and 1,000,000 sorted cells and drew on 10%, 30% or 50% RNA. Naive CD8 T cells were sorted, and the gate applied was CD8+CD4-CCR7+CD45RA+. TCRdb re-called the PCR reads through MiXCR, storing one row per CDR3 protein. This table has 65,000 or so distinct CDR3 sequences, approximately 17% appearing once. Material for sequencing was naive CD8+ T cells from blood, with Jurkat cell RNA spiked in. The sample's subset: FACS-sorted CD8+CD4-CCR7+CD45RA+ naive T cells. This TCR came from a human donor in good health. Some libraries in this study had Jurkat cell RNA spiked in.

The DNA for the CDR3 is TGTGCCAGCAATGACAGGGGAAATGAGCGGTTCTTC. Its translation: CASNDRGNERFF. The chain has TRBV12-3 or TRBV12-4 and TRBJ2-1; 8 positions match TRBD1. The CDR3 is 12 residues long.